What follows is one TCR beta chain and its context. The CDR3 loop spans 18 amino acids. Germline trimming cut 0 bases from V and 2 bases from J; bases unmatched to any gene: 8. In germline, CDR1 is MNHEY, CDR2 SVGEGT. The data belong to a study of blood T cell repertoires in COVID-19. Background on the study: The United States, Italy and Spain supplied acute and convalescent COVID-19 samples. PBMCs, B-cell-depleted T cells, or T cells were the source of the cDNA or gDNA that made up the material.

Methods used by the authors: Amplification of reference gene primers was used by the study to estimate nucleated cell counts. Using immunoSEQ multiplex PCR, the repertoire was profiled, and TCRdb retains in-frame clones only, with some absent. D and trimming were read from the DNA, whereas the V and J calls and clone size are those reported in that table. Of about 140,000 clones listed, 60% to 80% are singletons. The source material was peripheral blood. The J gene is TRBJ2-3, the V gene TRBV6-2 or TRBV6-3; 10 bases fit TRBD2. This clonotype was sampled from a woman aged 45-65 years with active or convalescent COVID-19. CDR3 amino acids: CASSYSGGAGGITDTQYF. The CDR3, as DNA: TGTGCCAGCAGTTACTCAGGCGGAGCGGGAGGGATCACAGATACGCAGTATTTT.